This TCR beta chain was observed in a study of technical replicates of blood from a few donors listed by TCRdb under 2017. The library came from the immunoSEQ multiplex PCR assay. Drawn from immuneACCESS, this table holds only the in-frame rearrangements with V and J called that TCRdb kept. Clones are partly lost; checked studies trace under half to an unresolved V gene and leave the rest unexplained. The sample yields about 81,000 clones; approximately 94% were counted once. Roughly 0.36% of the sample goes to the ten largest clones. At the junction V is shortened by 3 bases and J by 3 bases, with 14 bases in between. Including cysteine and phenylalanine, the CDR3 has 15 amino acids. The entry retains the CDR3 DNA only, 45 bases that are in frame from base 1. As encoded in the germline V gene (reference sequence), CDR1 is MNHEY while CDR2 is SMNVEV. Worth noting for this clone: Its cognate antigen has yet to be identified. Base qualities are not at hand, and no much larger clone is one base apart.

This chain joins TRBV27 to TRBJ1-2; no D segment can be confidently identified. This receptor was obtained from a human donor in good health. Source material: T cells isolated from PBMCs. The nucleotide sequence reads as follows: TGTGCCAGCAGTTTCTTGGGCCAGCAAGACTATGGCTACACCTTC. Translation gives CASSFLGQQDYGYTF.